The 8 T cell receptor beta chains below come from one sample, sequenced in a study of identical twins. MiXCR was run by TCRdb on the 5' RACE reads, yielding one entry per CDR3 protein. The sample contains hundreds of thousands of distinct CDR3 sequences, over 8.5% of which appear only once. This sample was also put to use in a study of yellow fever vaccine responses in identical twins.

What was sequenced was PBMCs. Every receptor here comes from a woman aged 18-29 years in good health.

In its sample, this clonotype was seen a few times. The chain combines TRBV20-1 with TRBJ2-5; 11 bases map to TRBD2. Trimming cost V 3 bases and J 3 bases; bases outside gene matches: 12. The germline V gene has CDR1 DFQATT and CDR2 SNEGSKA (reference sequence). The CDR3 spans 17 residues. This CDR3 reads CSASGGALAGEKETQYF. The CDR3 nucleotides read TGCAGTGCTAGTGGGGGGGCACTAGCGGGGGAAAAAGAGACCCAGTACTTC.

In this sample, this clonotype turned up many times. At one end, the junction sequence differs from germline, possibly due to a read error. V is TRBV7-7 and J is TRBJ2-5; D assignment may be TRBD1 or TRBD2 (5 bases each). CDR1 SSHAT and CDR2 FNYEAQ come from the germline V gene (reference sequence). The CDR3 has 14 amino acids. CDR3 in DNA: TGTGCTAGCAGCTTCCCCGGGGCACAAGAGACCCAGTACTTC. This gives the protein CASSFPGAQETQYF.

The chain joins TRBV29-1 to TRBJ2-3, with a tentative D call TRBD1 (5 bases). The CDR3 has 16 residues. Per the germline V gene, CDR1 is SQVTM and CDR2 is ANQGSEA. V lost 1 base and J lost 2, with 16 bases in between. This CDR3 is CSVEVSDKGVTDTQYF. The CDR3 DNA reads as TGCAGCGTTGAAGTTTCGGACAAGGGCGTCACAGATACGCAGTATTTT.

The chain employs TRBV6-2 or TRBV6-3 and TRBJ1-5; TRBD1 matches 10 bases. CDR1 is MNHEY and CDR2 is SVGEGT in the germline V gene. This CDR3 has 16 amino acids. After removal of 0 bases from V and 4 bases from J, the junction contained 3 bases not matched to a gene. The CDR3 nucleotides are TGTGCCAGCAGTTACTCGGCGGGACAGGGGAATCAGCCCCAGCATTTT. Its translation: CASSYSAGQGNQPQHF.

This clonotype was seen a few times. The V gene is TRBV5-1, the J gene TRBJ2-5; D assignment may be TRBD1 or TRBD2 (5 bases each). V was trimmed by 0 bases and J by 7 bases, leaving 13 bases between them. This CDR3 region has 14 residues. Germline-derived CDR1 and CDR2 are SGHRS and YFSETQ. The CDR3 sequence is CASSLGLGVTTQYF. The DNA of the CDR3 is TGCGCCAGCAGCTTGGGCCTGGGGGTTACGACCCAGTACTTC.

This clonotype turned up a few times. CDR3 DNA sequence: TGCAGTGCTAGGCGGACTAGCGCCACAGATACGCAGTATTTT. This gives the protein CSARRTSATDTQYF. V is TRBV20-1 and J is TRBJ2-3; TRBD2 matches at 9 bases. The junction had 3 bases not matched to a gene; V was cut back by 3 bases and J by 2 bases. The length of the CDR3 is 14 residues. The germline V gene has CDR1 DFQATT and CDR2 SNEGSKA (reference sequence).

In nucleotides, the CDR3 is TGTGCCATCACTAGCGGGGACAAAGAGACCCAGTACTTC. Amino acid sequence: CAITSGDKETQYF. The chain carries TRBV10-3 and TRBJ2-5; TRBD2 matches 9 bases. V trimming: 7 bases; J trimming: 3 bases; junction bases outside the gene matches: 3. CDR3 length equals 13 residues. The V gene's germline CDR1 is ENHRY and CDR2 SYGVKD.

At least ten counts were recorded for this clonotype. V gene TRBV24-1 combines with J gene TRBJ1-1; no firm D call. The CDR3 sequence is 13 residues long. Deletions cut 0 bases from V and 8 bases from J, with 9 bases between. Germline CDR1 and CDR2: KGHDR and SFDVKD. CDR3 nucleotides: TGTGCCACCAGTGATTTGCTGGCGGGGGAAGCTTTCTTT. Encoded protein: CATSDLLAGEAFF.